These 4 T cell receptor beta chains originate from one sample sequenced in a study of blood T cell repertoires in COVID-19. The protocol was immunoSEQ multiplex PCR, while the TCRdb copy is restricted to in-frame clones and leaves out a portion. Of over 300,000 clones in the sample, about 85% were seen once. Sequencing was carried out using PBMCs or T cells enriched from blood (not recorded which). These receptors all come from a woman aged 25-40 years who had recovered from COVID-19.

The rearrangement uses TRBV5-1 and TRBJ1-5; D might be TRBD1 (5 bases). This CDR3 contains 13 residues. V was cut by 0 bases and J by 13 bases, with 14 bases left in between. Germline CDR1 and CDR2: SGHRS and YFSETQ. CDR3 DNA sequence: TGCGCCAGCAGCTTGGAGGGGCGTTCAACTCAGCATTTT. Its translation is CASSLEGRSTQHF.

This clone came up once. The rearrangement uses TRBV11-2 and TRBJ2-2, with a weak D call TRBD2 (6 bases). Germline lookup yields CDR1 SGHAT and CDR2 FQNNGV. V lost 3 bases, J lost 1 base, and 9 bases lay in between. This CDR3 comprises 15 residues. Written as DNA, the CDR3 is TGTGCCAGCAGCTTGGCGGGAAAGAACACCGGGGAGCTGTTTTTT. Translated: CASSLAGKNTGELFF.

V and J are TRBV5-8 and TRBJ2-1; possible D gene TRBD1, 6 bases. CDR1 and CDR2 from the germline V gene are SGHTS and YDEGEE. Trimming took off 0 bases at V and 11 bases at J, with 12 bases between the two ends. This CDR3 has 13 amino acids. CDR3 bases: TGTGCCAGCAGCTTGGGGGACACAGGACAGCAGTTCTTC. Its protein product is CASSLGDTGQQFF.

The rearrangement uses TRBV5-6 and TRBJ1-4, with TRBD1 matching over 10 bases. The CDR3 spans 15 residues. The V and J ends lost 2 bases and 6 bases, in that order; junction bases with no gene match: 4. CDR1 and CDR2 from the germline V gene are SGHDT and YYEEEE. The CDR3 DNA reads as TGTGCCAGCAGCTTTTGGGGACAGGGGTATGAAAAACTGTTTTTT. As protein: CASSFWGQGYEKLFF. The full variable domain, completed using reference TRBV5-6 and TRBJ1-4, is DAGVTQSPTHLIKTRGQQVTLRCSPKSGHDTVSWYQQALGQGPQFIFQYYEEEERQRGNFPDRFSGHQFPNYSSELNVNALLLGDSALYLCASSFWGQGYEKLFFGSGTQLSVL.